This T cell receptor beta chain emerged from a study of shared clonotypes between healthy human individuals. V dropped 7 bases and J dropped 1 base, with 24 bases sitting between them. CDR1 is ENHRY and CDR2 is SYGVKD in the germline V gene. The CDR3 consists of 18 residues. Broader study findings: The study found lower generation probabilities in non-shared clonotypes than in those shared by all four donors. Estimated clonotype richness was generally higher in naive than memory subsets.

CD8 memory was a combination that joined CD45RO+ cells with CCR7-negative CD45RA+ TemRA cells. A note on this clone: Its antigen is as yet unknown.

The run depth of the assay was deep. Measured with immunoSEQ multiplex PCR; TCRdb has only the in-frame clones, and not every one. There are 110,000 or so clones in the sample; around two thirds occur only once, and around 24% lies in the top ten. The gene calls are TRBV10-3 and TRBJ2-3, with D perhaps matching TRBD2 (7 bases). The source material was memory CD8+ T cells sorted from blood. Subset of the sample: CD45RO+ cells pooled with CCR7-negative TemRA cells. This TCR was recovered from a woman younger than 45 in good health. This chain's CDR3 is CAIKATGNSGNRTDTQYF. CDR3 bases: TGTGCCATCAAGGCTACAGGGAACAGCGGGAATCGCACAGATACGCAGTATTTT.